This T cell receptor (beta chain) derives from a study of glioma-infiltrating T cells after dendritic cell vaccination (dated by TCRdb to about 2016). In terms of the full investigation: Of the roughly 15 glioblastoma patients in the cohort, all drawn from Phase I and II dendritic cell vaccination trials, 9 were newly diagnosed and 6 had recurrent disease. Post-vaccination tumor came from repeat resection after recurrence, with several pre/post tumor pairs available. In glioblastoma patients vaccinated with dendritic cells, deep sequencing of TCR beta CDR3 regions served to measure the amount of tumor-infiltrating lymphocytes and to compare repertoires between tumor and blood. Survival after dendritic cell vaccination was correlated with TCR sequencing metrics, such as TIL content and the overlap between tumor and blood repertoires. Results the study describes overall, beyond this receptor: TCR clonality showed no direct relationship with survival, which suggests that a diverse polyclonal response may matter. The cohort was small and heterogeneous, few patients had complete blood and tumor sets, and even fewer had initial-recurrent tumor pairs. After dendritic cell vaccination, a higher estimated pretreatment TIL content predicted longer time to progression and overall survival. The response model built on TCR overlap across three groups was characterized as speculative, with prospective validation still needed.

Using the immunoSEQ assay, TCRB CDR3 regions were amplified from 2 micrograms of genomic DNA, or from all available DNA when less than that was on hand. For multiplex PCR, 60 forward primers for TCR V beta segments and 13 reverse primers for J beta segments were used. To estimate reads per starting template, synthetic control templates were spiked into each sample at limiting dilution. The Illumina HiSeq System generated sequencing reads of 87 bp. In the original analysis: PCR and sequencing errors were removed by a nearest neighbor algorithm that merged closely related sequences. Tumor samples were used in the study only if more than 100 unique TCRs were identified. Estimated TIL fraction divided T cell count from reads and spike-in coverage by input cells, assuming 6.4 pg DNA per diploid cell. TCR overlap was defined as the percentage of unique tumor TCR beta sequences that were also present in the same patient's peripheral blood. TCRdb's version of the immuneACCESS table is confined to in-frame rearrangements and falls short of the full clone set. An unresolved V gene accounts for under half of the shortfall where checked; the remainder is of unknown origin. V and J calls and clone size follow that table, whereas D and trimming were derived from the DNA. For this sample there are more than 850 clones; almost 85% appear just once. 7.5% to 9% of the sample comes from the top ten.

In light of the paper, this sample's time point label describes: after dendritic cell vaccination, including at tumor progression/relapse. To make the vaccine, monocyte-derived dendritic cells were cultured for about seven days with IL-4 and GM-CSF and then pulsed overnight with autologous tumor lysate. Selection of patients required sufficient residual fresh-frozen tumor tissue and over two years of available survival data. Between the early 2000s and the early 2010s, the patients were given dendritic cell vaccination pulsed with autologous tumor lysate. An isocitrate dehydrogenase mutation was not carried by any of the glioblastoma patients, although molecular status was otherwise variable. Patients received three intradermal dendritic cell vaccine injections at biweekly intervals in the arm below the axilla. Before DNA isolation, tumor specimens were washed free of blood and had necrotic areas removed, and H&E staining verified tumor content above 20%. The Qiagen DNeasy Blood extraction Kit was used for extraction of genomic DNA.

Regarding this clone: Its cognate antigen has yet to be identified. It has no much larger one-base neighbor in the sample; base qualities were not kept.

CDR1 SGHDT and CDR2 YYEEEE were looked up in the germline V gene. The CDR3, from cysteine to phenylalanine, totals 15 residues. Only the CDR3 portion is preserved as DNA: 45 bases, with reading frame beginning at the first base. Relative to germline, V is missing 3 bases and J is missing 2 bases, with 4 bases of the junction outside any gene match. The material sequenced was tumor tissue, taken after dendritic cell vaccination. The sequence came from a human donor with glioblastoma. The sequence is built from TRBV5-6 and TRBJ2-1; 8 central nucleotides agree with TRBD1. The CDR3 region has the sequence CASSSSDRAYNEQFF. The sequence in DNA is TGTGCCAGCAGCTCCTCGGACAGGGCCTACAATGAGCAGTTCTTC.